The 5 T cell receptor beta chains below come from one sample, sequenced in a study of T cell responses to AZD1222 COVID-19 vaccine. Assay used: immunoSEQ multiplex PCR; TCRdb lists only in-frame clones, some missing. Of about 110,000 clones detected, approximately 89% appear once; the ten largest clones hold 3% to 3.5%. The material sequenced was peripheral blood, taken on day 0 of MenACWY control vaccination. The receptors here all came from an adult in good health.

The gene calls are TRBV10-3 and TRBJ1-1; D gene ambiguous. V was pared by 6 bases and J by 1 base, with 9 bases between. The CDR3 loop spans 13 amino acids. Germline CDR1 and CDR2: ENHRY and SYGVKD. This CDR3 reads CAIRVDGNTEAFF. In DNA form, the CDR3 reads TGTGCCATCAGAGTAGACGGGAACACTGAAGCTTTCTTT.

This sequence joins TRBV28 and TRBJ1-1, with 10 bases that match TRBD1. This CDR3 spans 14 amino acids. The germline CDR1 and CDR2 sequences are MDHEN and SYDVKM. V was pared by 5 bases and J by 7 bases, with 7 bases of the junction left unmatched. The CDR3 sequence: CASSGETGGFEAFF. The CDR3 region has the DNA TGTGCCAGCAGTGGGGAGACAGGGGGCTTTGAAGCTTTCTTT.

This clone was seen a handful of times. The CDR3: CASSKTGVAEAFF. The CDR3 region has the DNA TGTGCCAGTAGTAAAACAGGGGTCGCTGAAGCTTTCTTT. The chain is built from TRBV19 and TRBJ1-1; 7 bases align to TRBD1. Germline V gene sequence: CDR1 LNHDA, CDR2 SQIVND (reference sequence). J lost 6 bases, V lost 4 bases, and 5 bases had no gene match. The CDR3 contains 13 residues.

The genes are TRBV4-1 and TRBJ1-4; 9 bases agree with TRBD1. CDR3 length: 14 amino acids. With 6 bases clipped from V and 7 bases from J, the junction kept 6 bases outside the gene matches. From germline, CDR1 is MGHRA and CDR2 YSYEKL. CDR3 protein: CASRDRGFGEKLFF. CDR3 DNA: TGCGCCAGCAGGGACAGGGGATTCGGTGAAAAACTGTTTTTT.

The chain recombines TRBV2 with TRBJ1-1; perhaps TRBD1 as D (5 bases). V was clipped by 8 bases and J by 3 bases, with 7 bases between them. The CDR3 is 11 residues long. The germline CDR1 and CDR2 sequences are SNHLY and FYNNEI. DNA of the CDR3: TGTGCCAGCGGCAGGGACACTGAAGCTTTCTTT. Residues: CASGRDTEAFF. The full variable domain, its missing parts supplied by reference TRBV2 and TRBJ1-1, is EPEVTQTPSHQVTQMGQEVILRCVPISNHLYFYWYRQILGQKVEFLVSFYNNEISEKSEIFDDQFSVERPDGSNFTLKIRSTKLEDSAMYFCASGRDTEAFFGQGTRLTVV.